The rows below give T cell receptor beta chains drawn from one sample of a study of blood T cell repertoires in COVID-19. Assay used: immunoSEQ multiplex PCR; TCRdb lists only in-frame clones, some missing. The sample has a few hundred thousand clones, about nine tenths seen once. Sequencing was done on a sample of peripheral blood. The receptors here all came from a man in his sixties with acute or convalescent COVID-19. CDR3s include the opening cysteine and the closing phenylalanine or tryptophan. D genes are given only for firm matches. Size values are once, few and many counts, or a class for expanded clones, and some rows have none.

TRBJ2-7,TRBD1,TRBV28,.,TGTGCCAGCAGCTCTGACAGGGTTAAGTACTTC,CASSSDRVKYF
TRBJ1-2,.,TRBV6-5,.,TGTGCCAGCAGTCAGAACCTGCTCTATGGCTACACCTTC,CASSQNLLYGYTF
TRBJ1-1,.,TRBV7-2,.,TGTGCCAGCAGTCCAGGCAGGAACACTGAAGCTTTCTTT,CASSPGRNTEAFF
TRBJ1-2,.,TRBV30,.,TGTGCCTGGAACCGGGACATAGCTAACTATGGCTACACCTTC,CAWNRDIANYGYTF
TRBJ2-3,TRBD2,TRBV27,.,TGTGCCAGCGGAGCGGGAGTGGGAGATACGCAGTATTTT,CASGAGVGDTQYF
TRBJ2-3,.,TRBV6-6,.,TGTGCCAGTTCCTCAGGGTTGAGCACAGATACGCAGTATTTT,CASSSGLSTDTQYF
TRBJ2-7,TRBD2,TRBV15,.,TGTGCCACCAGCAGAGATAAGCTACGGCTAGCGGTTATGGCCTACGAGCAGTACTTC,CATSRDKLRLAVMAYEQYF
TRBJ2-5,.,TRBV11-3,.,TGTGCCAGCAGCCCCCTGTCCGGGAGTGGAGAGACCCAGTACTTC,CASSPLSGSGETQYF
TRBJ2-7,TRBD1,TRBV11-2,.,TGTGCCAGCAGCCCGGGTAGGGGGCGCGGAGCCTACGAGCAGTACTTC,CASSPGRGRGAYEQYF
TRBJ2-2,TRBD1,TRBV18,.,TGTGCCAGCTCACCTGGGACAGGGAATGATGGCGGGGAGCTGTTTTTT,CASSPGTGNDGGELFF
TRBJ2-7,.,TRBV5-4,few,TGTGCCAGCAGCCTCCGACCCGGGGACGAGCAGTACTTC,CASSLRPGDEQYF
TRBJ1-1,TRBD1,TRBV3-1/TRBV3-2,once,TGTGCCAGCAGCCAATCCGGGACAGGCCCCTTTGGGGCTTTCTTT,CASSQSGTGPFGAFF